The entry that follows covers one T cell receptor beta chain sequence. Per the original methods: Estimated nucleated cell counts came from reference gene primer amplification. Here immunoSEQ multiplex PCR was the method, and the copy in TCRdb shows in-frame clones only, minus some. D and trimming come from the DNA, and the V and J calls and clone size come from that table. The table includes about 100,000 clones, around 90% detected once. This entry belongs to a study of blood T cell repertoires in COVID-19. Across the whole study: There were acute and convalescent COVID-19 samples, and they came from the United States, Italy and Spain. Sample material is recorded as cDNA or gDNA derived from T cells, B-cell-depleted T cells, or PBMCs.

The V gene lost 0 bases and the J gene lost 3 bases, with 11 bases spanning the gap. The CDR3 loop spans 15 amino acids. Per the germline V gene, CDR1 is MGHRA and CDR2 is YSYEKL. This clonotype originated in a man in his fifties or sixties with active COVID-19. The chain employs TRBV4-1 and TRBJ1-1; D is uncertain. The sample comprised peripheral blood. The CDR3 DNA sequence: TGCGCCAGCAGCCAAGACTTGTGGAGGGACACTGAAGCTTTCTTT. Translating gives CASSQDLWRDTEAFF.